The 19 T cell receptor beta chains below were found in one sample sequenced in a study of blood T cells in healthy people across ages. For the second PCR, which ran for about 7 to 11 cycles, a sample-barcoded 5' primer and a J-beta primer mix were used. TCRdb reprocessed the 5' RACE reads with MiXCR, giving one entry per CDR3 protein. Of 1,800,000 or so distinct CDR3 sequences in the sample, approximately 39% were seen once. Sequenced input: blood. All receptors derive from a human donor in good health.

The gene calls are TRBV27 and TRBJ2-6, with D possibly matching TRBD1 (5 bases). With 2 bases removed from V and 0 bases from J, the gap between germline ends came to 11 bases. CDR3 size: 17 residues. Germline V gene data show CDR1 as MNHEY and CDR2 as SMNVEV (reference sequence). The chain's CDR3 is CASSLEIRGSGANVLTF. In nucleotides, the CDR3 is TGTGCCAGCAGTTTAGAGATAAGGGGCTCTGGGGCCAACGTCCTGACTTTC.

This clonotype was observed at least ten times. The V and J genes are TRBV5-1 and TRBJ2-5; D remains unclear. CDR1 and CDR2 (germline): SGHRS, YFSETQ. Deletions cut 0 bases from V and 1 base from J, with 7 bases between. The CDR3 sequence is 14 residues long. CDR3 region: CASSLEGSQETQYF. The CDR3, as DNA: TGCGCCAGCAGCTTGGAAGGTTCCCAAGAGACCCAGTACTTC.

This clonotype was seen a few times. The chain links TRBV4-2 to TRBJ2-7; 7 bases align to TRBD2. The CDR3 totals 15 residues. V shed 4 bases and J 1 base; nucleotides not matched to a gene: 7. The V gene's germline CDR1 is LGHNA and CDR2 YNFKEQ. CDR3 coding DNA: TGTGCCAGCAGCCGCCAATCCGGGGGGTCCTACGAGCAGTACTTC. This encodes CASSRQSGGSYEQYF.

The rearrangement uses TRBV29-1 and TRBJ2-3; perhaps TRBD2 as D (5 bases). The CDR3 has 14 residues. Germline-derived CDR1 and CDR2 are SQVTM and ANQGSEA. V gave up 4 bases and J gave up 1 base, with 12 bases separating them. CDR3 amino acids: CSVGFSGGTDTQYF. The CDR3 region has the DNA TGCAGCGTTGGATTTTCCGGGGGCACAGATACGCAGTATTTT.

CDR3 loop: CASSLRATGGYGYTF. The CDR3 DNA reads TGTGCCAGCAGCTTACGGGCAACCGGGGGATATGGCTACACCTTC. J is TRBJ1-2 and V is TRBV7-8; D might be TRBD1 (5 bases). CDR1 and CDR2 from the germline V gene are SGHVS and FQNEAQ. Trimming shortened V by 2 bases and J by 5 bases, and 15 bases separated the two germline ends. The CDR3 length is 15 residues.

Notes on this clonotype: This may be a read error: a much more frequent sequence differs by one nucleotide. Here the CDR3 omits its conserved ending phenylalanine or tryptophan, so a read error is the likely source. The chain combines TRBV29-1 with TRBJ1-2; TRBD1 matches at 7 bases. V shed 7 bases, J shed 4 bases, and the junction held 9 bases outside the gene matches. This CDR3 contains 13 residues. Looked up from germline, CDR1 is SQVTM and CDR2 is ANQGSEA. This chain's CDR3 is CSAETGDGYGYTL. The CDR3 DNA is TGCAGCGCCGAAACAGGGGACGGCTATGGCTACACCCTC.

The genes are TRBV9 and TRBJ1-2; D is possibly TRBD1 (6 bases). The V gene's germline CDR1 is SGDLS and CDR2 YYNGEE. The CDR3 length is 15 residues. V dropped 3 bases and J dropped 6 bases, with 18 bases sitting between them. The CDR3 loop reads CASSGGWTAVNGYTF. The CDR3, as DNA: TGTGCCAGCAGCGGAGGGTGGACAGCGGTCAATGGCTACACCTTC.

This clonotype was counted a few times. V usage is TRBV5-5 and J usage is TRBJ2-7; D is unresolved. The CDR3 covers 17 residues. The germline V and J ends were trimmed by 5 bases and 4 bases, with 25 bases remaining between them. Per germline, CDR1 SGHKS and CDR2 YYEKEE (reference sequence). CDR3 in DNA: TGTGCCAGCAGGTCGGTTTTGGCGCCCCTTGTTGGATACGAGCAGTACTTC. Its translation is CASRSVLAPLVGYEQYF.

The rearrangement joins TRBV5-1 to TRBJ2-1, with 8 bases matching TRBD1. Trimming took 0 bases from V and 7 from J; bases not matched to a gene: 6. Per germline, CDR1 SGHRS and CDR2 YFSETQ. The CDR3 consists of 15 residues. As DNA, the CDR3 is TGCGCCAGCAGCTTGGCGAGGACAGGGTGGAATGAGCAGTTCTTC. It is translated as CASSLARTGWNEQFF.

About this clonotype: At one of its ends the junction is not consistent with the germline gene, which may arise from a read error. The V gene is TRBV5-1, the J gene TRBJ2-2; 7 bases are a match to TRBD1. The length of the CDR3 is 15 residues. The germline gives CDR1 SGHRS, CDR2 YFSETQ. CDR3 DNA: TGCTCCAGCAGCTGGGGACAGACGAACACCGGGGAGCTGTTTTTT. Protein sequence: CSSSWGQTNTGELFF.

The CDR3 DNA is TGTGCCACCAGCACAAATCTAAGGGTCAGGGAATTTGACAAAAACATTCAGTACTTC. Translating it yields CATSTNLRVREFDKNIQYF. This chain uses TRBV15 with TRBJ2-4; tentatively, D is TRBD1 (5 bases). This CDR3 comprises 19 residues. Germline V CDR1 and CDR2: LNHNV, YYDKDF (reference sequence). Trimming shortened V by 4 bases and J by 3 bases, and 25 bases separated the two germline ends. The full variable domain, its missing parts supplied by reference TRBV15 and TRBJ2-4, is DAMVIQNPRYQVTQFGKPVTLSCSQTLNHNVMYWYQQKSSQAPKLLFHYYDKDFNNEADTPDNFQSRRPNTSFCFLDIRSPGLGDTAMYLCATSTNLRVREFDKNIQYFGAGTRLSVL.

In this sample, this clonotype turned up once. The V and J genes are TRBV6-2 or TRBV6-3 and TRBJ2-5; 7 nucleotides line up with TRBD1. TRBJ2-1 matches the DNA end more closely, so the J call is doubtful. There are 16 residues in the CDR3. Germline V gene data show CDR1 as MNHEY and CDR2 as SVGEGT. The CDR3 spells CASSTGTDLFQETQFF. CDR3 in DNA: TGTGCCAGCAGTACCGGGACAGACCTATTCCAAGAGACCCAGTTCTTC.

With regard to this clonotype: Germline is not matched at one junction end, which may reflect a read error. The V and J genes are TRBV18 and TRBJ2-1, with a tentative D call TRBD2 (5 bases). Germline CDR1 reads KGHSH; CDR2 reads LQKENI. CDR3 length: 12 amino acids. The CDR3 DNA follows: TGTGCCACCTCACCACGGGGCAATGAGCAGTTCTTC. Translating it yields CATSPRGNEQFF.

The chain links TRBV4-3 to TRBJ1-2, with D possibly TRBD1 on 5 matching bases. The V and J ends lost 3 bases and 2 bases respectively, with 10 bases between them. This CDR3 has 14 amino acids. CDR1 is LGHNA, CDR2 YSLEER, per germline. The DNA of the CDR3 is TGCGCCAGCAGCCAGTGGAAGGGGAACTATGGCTACACCTTC. This translates into CASSQWKGNYGYTF.

CDR3 sequence reads: CASSQEARQGNQPQHF. The CDR3 DNA reads as TGCGCCAGCAGCCAAGAGGCTAGGCAAGGGAATCAGCCCCAGCATTTT. This rearrangement joins TRBV4-3 to TRBJ1-5; D gene unclear. The CDR3 has 16 amino acids. Trimming shortened V by 0 bases and J by 4 bases, and 13 bases separated the two germline ends. Germline assignment: CDR1 LGHNA and CDR2 YSLEER.

This clonotype was counted a single time. This chain links TRBV6-4 with TRBJ2-5, with D possibly TRBD1 on 6 matching bases. Germline V gives CDR1 MRHNA, CDR2 SNTAGT. With 8 bases removed from V and 1 base from J, the gap between germline ends came to 14 bases. The length of the CDR3 is 14 residues. The CDR3 nucleotides read TGTGCCAGCTCACTTCGACAGGTCCAAGAGACCCAGTACTTC. Protein: CASSLRQVQETQYF.

This clonotype was seen a handful of times. The rearrangement uses TRBV4-3 and TRBJ2-7; 7 bases are shared with TRBD2. CDR3 length: 18 amino acids. Per the germline V gene, CDR1 is LGHNA and CDR2 is YSLEER. J was trimmed by 2 bases and V by 1 base; bases with no gene match: 14. CDR3 sequence reads: CASSQGAFSAGTTYEQYF. The CDR3 nucleotides are TGCGCCAGCAGCCAAGGGGCGTTCTCGGCAGGGACTACCTACGAGCAGTACTTC.

The chain couples TRBV3-1 to TRBJ1-2; no definite D call. The CDR3 has 15 residues. Per the germline V gene, CDR1 is LGHDT and CDR2 is YNNKEL (reference sequence). Trimming removed 0 bases at V and 7 bases at J, with 15 bases between. The CDR3 loop is CASSQEGTLAVGYTF. For the CDR3, the DNA is TGTGCCAGCAGCCAAGAGGGAACCCTTGCGGTTGGCTACACCTTC.

The genes are TRBV7-2 and TRBJ2-3; D possibly corresponds to TRBD2 (7 bases). The CDR3 loop spans 16 amino acids. Trimming removed 7 bases at V and 0 bases at J, with 17 bases between. CDR1 SGHTA and CDR2 FQGNSA come from the germline V gene. The CDR3, as DNA: TGTGCCAGCACCTCAAGGGGGGGAACTAGCACAGATACGCAGTATTTT. It is translated as CASTSRGGTSTDTQYF.